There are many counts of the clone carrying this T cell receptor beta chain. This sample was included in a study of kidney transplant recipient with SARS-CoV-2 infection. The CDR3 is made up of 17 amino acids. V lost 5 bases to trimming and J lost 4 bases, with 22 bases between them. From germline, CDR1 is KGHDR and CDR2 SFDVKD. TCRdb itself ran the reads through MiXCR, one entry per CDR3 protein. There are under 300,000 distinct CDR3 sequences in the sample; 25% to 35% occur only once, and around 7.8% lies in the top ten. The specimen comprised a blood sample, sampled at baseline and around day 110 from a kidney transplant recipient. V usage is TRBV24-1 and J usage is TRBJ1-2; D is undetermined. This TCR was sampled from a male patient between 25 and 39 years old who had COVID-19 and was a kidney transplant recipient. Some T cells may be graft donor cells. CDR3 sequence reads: CATSVIGSTRKTYGYTF. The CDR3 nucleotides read TGTGCCACCAGTGTGATTGGTAGTACCAGAAAGACCTATGGCTACACCTTC.